The clone carrying this TCR beta chain was picked up a small number of times. The sample originates from a study of T cells after yellow fever vaccination. At the level of the study: Any fraction with a low cell number was prepared using SMART-Seq v4 Ultra Low Input.

With 4 bases clipped from V and 2 bases from J, the junction kept 15 bases outside the gene matches. The CDR3 is 18 amino acids. Looked up from germline, CDR1 is SGHRS and CDR2 is YFSETQ. Each CDR3 protein is one row after TCRdb ran MiXCR on the 5' RACE reads. The sample lists around 350,000 distinct CDR3 sequences; 6.2% were seen once. This TCR derives from a man aged 30 to 45 who received the YFV17D yellow fever vaccine. The material sequenced was PBMCs, taken 5 days after the yellow fever booster vaccination. This sequence joins TRBV5-1 and TRBJ2-5; TRBD1 aligns across 9 bases. DNA for the CDR3: TGCGCCAGCAGCCCCGGGACAGGGAGTAGAAGTGTTCAAGAGACCCAGTACTTC. It encodes CASSPGTGSRSVQETQYF. The full variable domain, its missing parts supplied by reference TRBV5-1 and TRBJ2-5, is KAGVTQTPRYLIKTRGQQVTLSCSPISGHRSVSWYQQTPGQGLQFLFEYFSETQRNKGNFPGRFSGRQFSNSRSEMNVSTLELGDSALYLCASSPGTGSRSVQETQYFGPGTRLLVL.